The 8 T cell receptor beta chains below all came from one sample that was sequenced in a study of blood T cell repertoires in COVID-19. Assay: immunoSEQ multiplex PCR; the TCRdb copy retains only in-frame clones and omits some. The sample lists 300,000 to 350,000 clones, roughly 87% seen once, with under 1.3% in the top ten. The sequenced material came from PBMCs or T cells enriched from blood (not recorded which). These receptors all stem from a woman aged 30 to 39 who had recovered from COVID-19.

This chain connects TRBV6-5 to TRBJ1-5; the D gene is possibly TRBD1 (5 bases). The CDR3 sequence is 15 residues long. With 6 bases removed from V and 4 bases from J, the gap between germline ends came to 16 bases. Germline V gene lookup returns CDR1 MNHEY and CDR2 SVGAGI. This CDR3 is CASSPTDSNNQPQHF. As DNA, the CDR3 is TGTGCCAGCAGCCCGACCGACAGTAATAATCAGCCCCAGCATTTT.

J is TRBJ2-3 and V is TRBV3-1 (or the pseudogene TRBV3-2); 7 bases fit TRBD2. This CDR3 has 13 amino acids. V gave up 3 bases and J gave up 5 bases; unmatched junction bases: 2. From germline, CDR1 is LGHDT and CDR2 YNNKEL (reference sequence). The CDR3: CASSQGGGDTQYF. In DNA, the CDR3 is TGTGCCAGCAGCCAGGGCGGGGGAGATACGCAGTATTTT.

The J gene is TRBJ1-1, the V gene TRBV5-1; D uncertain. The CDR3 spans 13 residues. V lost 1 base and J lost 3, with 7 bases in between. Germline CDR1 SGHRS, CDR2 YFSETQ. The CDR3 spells CASSLSGYTEAFF. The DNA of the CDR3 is TGCGCCAGCAGCTTGTCGGGTTACACTGAAGCTTTCTTT.

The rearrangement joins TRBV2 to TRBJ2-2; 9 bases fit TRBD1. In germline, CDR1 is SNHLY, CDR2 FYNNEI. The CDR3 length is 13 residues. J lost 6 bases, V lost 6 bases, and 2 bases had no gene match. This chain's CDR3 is CASSNRGPGELFF. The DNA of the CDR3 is TGTGCCAGCAGCAACAGGGGGCCCGGGGAGCTGTTTTTT.

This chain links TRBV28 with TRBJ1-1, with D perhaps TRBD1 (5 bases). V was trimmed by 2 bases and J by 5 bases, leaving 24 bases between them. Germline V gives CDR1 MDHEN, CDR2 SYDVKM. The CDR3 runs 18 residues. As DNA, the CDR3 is TGTGCCAGCAGTTTAGCCTTGGGGGGGGTGGGTGGTCGGACTGAAGCTTTCTTT. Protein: CASSLALGGVGGRTEAFF.

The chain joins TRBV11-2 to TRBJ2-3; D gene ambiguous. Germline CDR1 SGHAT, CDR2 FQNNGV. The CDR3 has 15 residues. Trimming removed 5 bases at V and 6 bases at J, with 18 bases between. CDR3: CASSGPRGTTDTQYF. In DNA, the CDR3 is TGTGCCAGCAGCGGTCCTAGAGGTACTACGGATACGCAGTATTTT.

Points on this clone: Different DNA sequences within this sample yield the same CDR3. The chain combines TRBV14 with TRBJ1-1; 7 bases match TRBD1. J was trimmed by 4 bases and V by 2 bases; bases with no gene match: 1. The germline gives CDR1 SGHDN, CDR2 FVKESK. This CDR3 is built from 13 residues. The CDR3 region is CASSQPGGTEAFF. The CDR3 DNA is TGTGCCAGCAGCCAACCAGGGGGCACTGAAGCTTTCTTT.

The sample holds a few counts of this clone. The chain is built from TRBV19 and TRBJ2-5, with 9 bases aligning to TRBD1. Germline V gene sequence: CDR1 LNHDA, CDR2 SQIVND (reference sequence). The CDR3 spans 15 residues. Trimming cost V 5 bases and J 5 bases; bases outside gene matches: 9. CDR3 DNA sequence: TGTGCCAGTAGTCCGGGGGGACAGGGCGGGGAGACCCAGTACTTC. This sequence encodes CASSPGGQGGETQYF.